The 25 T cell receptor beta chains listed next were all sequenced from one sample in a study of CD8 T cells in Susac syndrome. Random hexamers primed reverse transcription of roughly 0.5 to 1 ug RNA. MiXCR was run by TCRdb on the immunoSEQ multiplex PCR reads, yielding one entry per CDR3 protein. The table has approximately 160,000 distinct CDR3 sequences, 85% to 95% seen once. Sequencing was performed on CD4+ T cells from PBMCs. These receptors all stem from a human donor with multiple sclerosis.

The CDR3, as DNA: TGTGCCAGTGGGTACAGGGATCTGGGTTCACCCCTCCACTTT. Translated, it gives CASGYRDLGSPLHF. The chain employs TRBV7-8 and TRBJ1-6; D is perhaps TRBD1 (6 bases). The germline V gene has CDR1 SGHVS and CDR2 FQNEAQ. Trimming took off 9 bases at V and 9 bases at J, with 18 bases between the two ends. This CDR3 has 14 amino acids.

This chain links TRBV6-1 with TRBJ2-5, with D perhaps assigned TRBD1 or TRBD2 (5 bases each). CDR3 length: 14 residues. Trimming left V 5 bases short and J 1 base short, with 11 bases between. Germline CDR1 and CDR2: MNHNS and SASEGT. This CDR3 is CASSQPGSQETQYF. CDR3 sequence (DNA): TGTGCCAGCAGTCAACCAGGGAGCCAAGAGACCCAGTACTTC.

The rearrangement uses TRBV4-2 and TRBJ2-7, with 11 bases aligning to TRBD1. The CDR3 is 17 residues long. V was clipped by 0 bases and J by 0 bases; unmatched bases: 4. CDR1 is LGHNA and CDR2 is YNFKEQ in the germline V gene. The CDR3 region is CASSQDGTGGASYEQYF. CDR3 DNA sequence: TGTGCCAGCAGCCAAGACGGGACAGGGGGGGCCTCCTACGAGCAGTACTTC.

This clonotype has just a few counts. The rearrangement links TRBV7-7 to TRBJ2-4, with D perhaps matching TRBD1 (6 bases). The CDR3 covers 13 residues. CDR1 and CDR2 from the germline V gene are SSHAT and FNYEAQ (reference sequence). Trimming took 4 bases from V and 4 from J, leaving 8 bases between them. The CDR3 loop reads CASSSDSKNIQYF. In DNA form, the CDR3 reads TGTGCCAGCAGCTCGGACAGTAAAAACATTCAGTACTTC.

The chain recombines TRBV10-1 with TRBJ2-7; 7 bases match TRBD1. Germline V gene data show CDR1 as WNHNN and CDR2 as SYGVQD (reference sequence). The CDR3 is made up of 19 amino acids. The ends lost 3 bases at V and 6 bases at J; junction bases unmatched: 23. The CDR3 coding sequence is TGCGCCAGCAGTGATTCCCCCGGCCAGGGGGTTTTTGCGGAAAGCGAGCAGTACTTC. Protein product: CASSDSPGQGVFAESEQYF.

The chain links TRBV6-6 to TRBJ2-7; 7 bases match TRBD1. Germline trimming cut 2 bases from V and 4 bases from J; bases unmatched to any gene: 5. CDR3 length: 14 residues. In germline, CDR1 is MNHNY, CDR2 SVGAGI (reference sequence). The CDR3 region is CASSYRQGPYEQYF. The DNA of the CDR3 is TGTGCCAGCAGTTACCGACAGGGTCCGTACGAGCAGTACTTC.

This CDR3 reads CASSQGLSGTSSYEQYF. As DNA, the CDR3 is TGCGCCAGCAGCCAGGGACTTAGCGGGACGAGCTCCTACGAGCAGTACTTC. This sequence joins TRBV4-1 and TRBJ2-7, with 8 bases identical to TRBD2. The CDR3 runs 17 residues. Germline lookup yields CDR1 MGHRA and CDR2 YSYEKL. V shed 3 bases, J shed 0 bases, and the junction held 10 bases outside the gene matches.

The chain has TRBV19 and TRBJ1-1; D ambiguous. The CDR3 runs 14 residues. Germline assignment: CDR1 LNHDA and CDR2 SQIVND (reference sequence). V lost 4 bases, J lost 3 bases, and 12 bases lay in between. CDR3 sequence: CASSKSGRYTEAFF. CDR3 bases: TGTGCCAGTAGTAAGTCCGGAAGGTACACTGAAGCTTTCTTT.

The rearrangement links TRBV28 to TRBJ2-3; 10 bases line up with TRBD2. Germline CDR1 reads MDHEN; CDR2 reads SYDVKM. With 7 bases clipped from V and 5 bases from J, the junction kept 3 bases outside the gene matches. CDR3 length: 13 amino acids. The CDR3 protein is CASTSGSGDTQYF. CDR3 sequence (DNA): TGTGCCAGCACTAGCGGGAGCGGAGATACGCAGTATTTT. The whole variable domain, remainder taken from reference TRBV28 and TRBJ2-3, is DVKVTQSSRYLVKRTGEKVFLECVQDMDHENMFWYRQDPGLGLRLIYFSYDVKMKEKGDIPEGYSVSREKKERFSLILESASTNQTSMYLCASTSGSGDTQYFGPGTRLTVL.

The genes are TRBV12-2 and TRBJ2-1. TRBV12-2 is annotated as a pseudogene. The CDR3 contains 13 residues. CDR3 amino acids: CASRLPHHNEQFF. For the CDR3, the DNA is TGTGCAAGTCGCTTACCACACCACAATGAGCAGTTCTTC.

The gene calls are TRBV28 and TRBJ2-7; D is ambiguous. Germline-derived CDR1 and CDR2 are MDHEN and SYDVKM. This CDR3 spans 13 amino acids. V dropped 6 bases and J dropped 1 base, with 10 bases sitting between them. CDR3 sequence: CASRGRVSYEQYF. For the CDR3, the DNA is TGTGCCAGCAGAGGCCGGGTGTCCTACGAGCAGTACTTC.

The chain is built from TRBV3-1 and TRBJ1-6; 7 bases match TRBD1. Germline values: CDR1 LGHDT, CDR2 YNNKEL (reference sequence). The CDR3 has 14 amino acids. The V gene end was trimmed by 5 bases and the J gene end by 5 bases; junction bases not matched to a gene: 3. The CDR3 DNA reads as TGTGCCAGCAGCTGGGACAGAAATAATTCACCCCTCCACTTT. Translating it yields CASSWDRNNSPLHF.

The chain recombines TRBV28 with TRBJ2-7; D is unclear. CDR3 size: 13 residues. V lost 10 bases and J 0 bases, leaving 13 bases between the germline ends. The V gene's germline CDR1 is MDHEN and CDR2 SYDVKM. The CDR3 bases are TGTGCCATCCGAAGGGCTCGCTCCTACGAGCAGTACTTC. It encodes CAIRRARSYEQYF.

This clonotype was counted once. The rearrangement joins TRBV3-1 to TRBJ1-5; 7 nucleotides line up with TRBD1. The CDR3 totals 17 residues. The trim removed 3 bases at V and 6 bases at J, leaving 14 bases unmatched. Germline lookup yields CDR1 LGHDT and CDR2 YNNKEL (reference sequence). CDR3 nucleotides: TGTGCCAGCAGCCAGACCGGGGGATCAGGGGGGGCTCAGCCCCAGCATTTT. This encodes CASSQTGGSGGAQPQHF.

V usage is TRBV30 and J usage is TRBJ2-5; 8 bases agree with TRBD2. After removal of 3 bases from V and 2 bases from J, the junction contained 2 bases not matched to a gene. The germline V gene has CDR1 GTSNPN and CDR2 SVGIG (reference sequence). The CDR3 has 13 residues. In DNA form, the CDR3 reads TGTGCCTGGAGAGGCGGGGGGCAAGAGACCCAGTACTTC. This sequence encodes CAWRGGGQETQYF.

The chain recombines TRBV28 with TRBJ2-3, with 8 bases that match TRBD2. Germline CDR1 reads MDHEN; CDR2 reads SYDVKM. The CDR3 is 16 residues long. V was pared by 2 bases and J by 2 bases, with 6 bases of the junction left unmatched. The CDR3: CASSLGTRGTTDTQYF. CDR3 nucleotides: TGTGCCAGCAGTTTAGGGACTAGAGGGACCACAGATACGCAGTATTTT.

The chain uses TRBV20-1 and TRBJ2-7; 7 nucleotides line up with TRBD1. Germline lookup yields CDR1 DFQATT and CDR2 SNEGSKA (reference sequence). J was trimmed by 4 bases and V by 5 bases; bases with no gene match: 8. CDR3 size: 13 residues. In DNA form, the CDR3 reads TGCAGTGCTCCGGGACAGCACATTTACGAGCAGTACTTC. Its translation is CSAPGQHIYEQYF.

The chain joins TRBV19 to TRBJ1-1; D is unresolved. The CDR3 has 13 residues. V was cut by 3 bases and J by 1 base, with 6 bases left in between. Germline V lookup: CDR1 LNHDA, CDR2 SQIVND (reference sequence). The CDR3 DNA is TGTGCCAGTAGTATCTCACGGAACACTGAAGCTTTCTTT. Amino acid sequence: CASSISRNTEAFF.

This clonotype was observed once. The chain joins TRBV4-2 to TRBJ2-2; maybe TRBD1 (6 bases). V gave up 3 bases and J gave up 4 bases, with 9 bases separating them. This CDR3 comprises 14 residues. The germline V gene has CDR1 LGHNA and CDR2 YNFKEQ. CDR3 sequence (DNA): TGTGCCAGCAGCCAGGACAGCTTCACCGGGGAGCTGTTTTTT. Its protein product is CASSQDSFTGELFF.

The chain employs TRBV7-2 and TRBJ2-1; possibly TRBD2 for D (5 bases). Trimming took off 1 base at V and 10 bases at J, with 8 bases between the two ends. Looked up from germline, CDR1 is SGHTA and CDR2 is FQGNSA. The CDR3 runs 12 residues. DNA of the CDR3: TGTGCCAGCAGCTTAGGGACTCCAGAGCAGTTCTTC. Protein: CASSLGTPEQFF.

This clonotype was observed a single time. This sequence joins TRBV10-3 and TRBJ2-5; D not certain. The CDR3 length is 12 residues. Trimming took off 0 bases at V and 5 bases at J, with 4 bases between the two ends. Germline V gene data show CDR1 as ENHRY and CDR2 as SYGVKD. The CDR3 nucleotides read TGTGCCATCAGTGAGTCCCGGGAGACCCAGTACTTC. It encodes CAISESRETQYF.

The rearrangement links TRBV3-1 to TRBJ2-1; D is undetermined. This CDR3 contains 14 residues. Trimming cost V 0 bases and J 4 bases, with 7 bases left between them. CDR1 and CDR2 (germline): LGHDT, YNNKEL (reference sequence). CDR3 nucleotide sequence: TGTGCCAGCAGCCAAGATATGGTTTACAATGAGCAGTTCTTC. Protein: CASSQDMVYNEQFF.

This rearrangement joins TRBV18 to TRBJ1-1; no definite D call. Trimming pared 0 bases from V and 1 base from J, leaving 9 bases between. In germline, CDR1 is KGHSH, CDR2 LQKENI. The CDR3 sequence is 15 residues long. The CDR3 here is CASSPPARQNTEAFF. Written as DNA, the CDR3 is TGTGCCAGCTCACCACCTGCTCGGCAGAACACTGAAGCTTTCTTT.

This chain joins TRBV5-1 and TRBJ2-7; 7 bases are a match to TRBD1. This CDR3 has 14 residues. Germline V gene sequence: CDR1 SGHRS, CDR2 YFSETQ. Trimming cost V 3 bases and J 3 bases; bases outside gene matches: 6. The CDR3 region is CASSSRDRDYEQYF. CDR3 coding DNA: TGCGCCAGCAGCTCCCGGGACAGAGACTACGAGCAGTACTTC.

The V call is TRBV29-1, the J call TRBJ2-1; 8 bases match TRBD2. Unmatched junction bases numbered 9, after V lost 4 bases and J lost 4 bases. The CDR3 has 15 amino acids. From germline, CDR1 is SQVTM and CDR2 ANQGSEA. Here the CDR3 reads CSVGERGTFYNEQFF. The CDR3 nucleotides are TGCAGCGTTGGAGAGCGGGGGACCTTTTACAATGAGCAGTTCTTC.